This TCR beta chain is from a study of response to subunit inactivated influenza vaccine. General observations from the study: The authors suggested that every seasonal influenza vaccination recruits few new T cells.

MiXCR, run by TCRdb on the RT-PCR reads, gives a single entry per CDR3 protein. Of some 500,000 distinct CDR3 sequences in the sample, less than 30% were seen once. This clonotype was seen only a few times. No antigen is known for it. Germline lookup yields CDR1 SGHVS and CDR2 FNYEAQ. There are 14 residues in the CDR3. V lost 0 bases to trimming and J lost 6 bases; unmatched junction nucleotides: 1. This receptor was identified in a man over 45 who received an inactivated influenza vaccine. This specimen consisted of CD4+ T cells sorted from PBMCs, obtained more than 4 days after vaccination. The chain uses TRBV7-6 and TRBJ2-3; 9 bases are a match to TRBD2. The CDR3 sequence: CASSLASGGDTQYF. Written as DNA, the CDR3 is TGTGCCAGCAGCTTAGCTAGCGGGGGTGATACGCAGTATTTT.